The clone carrying this T cell receptor (beta chain) occurred once. This CDR3 contains 16 residues. Deletions cut 4 bases from V and 0 bases from J, with 14 bases between. Germline V gene data show CDR1 as SGHNT and CDR2 as YYREEE (reference sequence). Methods used by the authors: Estimated nucleated cell counts came from reference gene primer amplification. Clones were read by immunoSEQ multiplex PCR, and TCRdb kept only the in-frame ones, dropping some. V, J and clone size derive from that table, while D and trimming were established from the DNA sequence. The data contain some 330,000 clones, around 84% of them seen just once; the ten biggest clones take up around 4.6%. Two consecutive negative NP/OP PCR tests, clearance, or resolved symptoms defined Cohort 3 recovery. This record comes from a study of blood T cell repertoires in COVID-19. Whole-study context: The samples span acute and convalescent COVID-19 from the United States, Italy and Spain.

The chain carries TRBV5-4 and TRBJ2-4, with D possibly being TRBD2 (5 bases). The specimen was PBMCs or T cells enriched from blood (not recorded which). This TCR came from a man aged 30 to 39 who had recovered from COVID-19. Here the CDR3 reads CASSQGGLVAKNIQYF. CDR3 coding DNA: TGTGCCAGCAGCCAAGGAGGACTCGTAGCCAAAAACATTCAGTACTTC.